A single sample is the source of the 13 T cell receptor beta chains below, sequenced in a study of blood T cells in healthy people across ages. Primers used in a second PCR of about 6 to 11 cycles were a sample-barcoded 5' primer and a J-beta primer mix. TCRdb reprocessed the 5' RACE reads via MiXCR and lists one record per CDR3 protein. The sample has about 640,000 distinct CDR3 sequences, roughly 58% seen once. The specimen was blood. The receptors were gathered from a man aged 55-75 years in good health.

This clonotype has ten or more counts. V is TRBV7-2 and J is TRBJ1-1; D is undetermined. Trimming shortened V by 5 bases and J by 0 bases, and 13 bases separated the two germline ends. CDR3 length: 15 residues. CDR1 and CDR2 (germline): SGHTA, FQGNSA. CDR3 in amino acids: CASSDGGGMNTEAFF. The DNA of the CDR3 is TGTGCCAGCAGCGACGGCGGTGGCATGAACACTGAAGCTTTCTTT.

This clonotype occurred a few times. V is TRBV7-2 and J is TRBJ2-6; the match to TRBD1 covers 7 bases. CDR3 length: 16 amino acids. The germline CDR1 and CDR2 sequences are SGHTA and FQGNSA. Trimming at V came to 1 base and at J to 2 bases, leaving 2 bases not matched to a gene. CDR3 DNA sequence: TGTGCCAGCAGCTTAGTCGACAGGGCTGGGGCCAACGTCCTGACTTTC. It yields the protein CASSLVDRAGANVLTF.

The rearrangement joins TRBV4-1 to TRBJ2-5; 12 bases match TRBD1. There are 20 residues in the CDR3. Germline V gene lookup returns CDR1 MGHRA and CDR2 YSYEKL. Trimming removed 1 base from V and 5 bases from J; junction bases left unmatched: 17. The CDR3 reads CASSQGVAVSGQGARETQYF. The CDR3 region has the DNA TGCGCCAGCAGCCAAGGGGTTGCGGTGTCGGGACAGGGGGCTAGGGAGACCCAGTACTTC.

This clonotype was detected only a few times. The chain uses TRBV7-2 and TRBJ2-1; possibly TRBD2 for D (5 bases). In germline, CDR1 is SGHTA, CDR2 FQGNSA. The CDR3 loop spans 14 amino acids. The germline V and J ends were trimmed by 5 bases and 4 bases, with 12 bases remaining between them. CDR3 amino acids: CASSNTRQYNEQFF. DNA for the CDR3: TGTGCCAGCAGCAATACTAGGCAATACAATGAGCAGTTCTTC.

The chain has TRBV5-1 and TRBJ2-3, with TRBD1 identical over 7 bases. V shed 0 bases and J 0 bases; nucleotides not matched to a gene: 1. Germline values: CDR1 SGHRS, CDR2 YFSETQ. This CDR3 comprises 15 residues. In DNA, the CDR3 is TGCGCCAGCAGCTTGGCGGGACAGAGCACAGATACGCAGTATTTT. It codes for CASSLAGQSTDTQYF.

In its sample, this clonotype was seen once. This chain connects TRBV5-1 to TRBJ2-7, with 9 nucleotides matching TRBD1. The CDR3 loop spans 15 amino acids. Trimming cost V 4 bases and J 1 base; bases outside gene matches: 6. Germline V lookup: CDR1 SGHRS, CDR2 YFSETQ. CDR3: CASSPRQGVSYEQYF. The CDR3 DNA follows: TGCGCCAGCAGCCCTAGACAGGGGGTTTCCTACGAGCAGTACTTC.

This clonotype was recorded a few times. V usage is TRBV4-1 and J usage is TRBJ2-4; 9 bases fit TRBD2. The closer fit of TRBJ2-7 to the DNA end suggests the J call may be wrong. The CDR3 is 16 amino acids. The germline gives CDR1 MGHRA, CDR2 YSYEKL. The CDR3, as DNA: TGCGCCAGCAGCCAAGATTTGGGCGGGGGGGCCTACGAGCAGTACTTC. Its protein is CASSQDLGGGAYEQYF.

DNA for the CDR3: TGTGCCAGCAGCTTAGCGCCGGGACAGGGTATTGCAGATACGCAGTATTTT. As protein: CASSLAPGQGIADTQYF. This chain uses TRBV7-9 with TRBJ2-3, with TRBD1 matching over 9 bases. Looked up from germline, CDR1 is SEHNR and CDR2 is FQNEAQ (reference sequence). The CDR3 extends over 17 amino acids. The V and J ends lost 0 bases and 4 bases, in that order; junction bases with no gene match: 8.

This clonotype was observed a few times. The chain joins TRBV29-1 to TRBJ2-1; D tentatively fits TRBD1 or TRBD2 (5 bases each). CDR1 SQVTM and CDR2 ANQGSEA come from the germline V gene. The V gene lost 4 bases and the J gene lost 0 bases, with 13 bases spanning the gap. The CDR3 extends over 15 amino acids. CDR3 coding DNA: TGCAGCGTTGCGTCGGGACGGTACTCCTACAATGAGCAGTTCTTC. Encoded protein: CSVASGRYSYNEQFF.

This clonotype was seen a few times. V is TRBV10-3 and J is TRBJ2-1; TRBD2 aligns across 8 bases. Germline assignment: CDR1 ENHRY and CDR2 SYGVKD. There are 17 residues in the CDR3. Unmatched junction bases numbered 12, after V lost 4 bases and J lost 4 bases. The CDR3 coding sequence is TGTGCCATCAGTGGGGCGCCGCGGGGGGTTGAGTACAATGAGCAGTTCTTC. Its protein is CAISGAPRGVEYNEQFF.

This clonotype came up a few times. The chain employs TRBV27 and TRBJ1-6; TRBD1 matches 11 bases. The CDR3 loop spans 15 amino acids. V shed 4 bases and J 7 bases; nucleotides not matched to a gene: 3. CDR1 and CDR2 from the germline V gene are MNHEY and SMNVEV (reference sequence). In DNA, the CDR3 is TGTGCCAGCAGTTCCGGGGACAGGGGGAATTCACCCCTCCACTTT. It specifies CASSSGDRGNSPLHF.

The V call is TRBV20-1, the J call TRBJ2-1; maybe TRBD2 (6 bases). Trimming cost V 5 bases and J 2 bases, with 13 bases left between them. The CDR3 runs to 14 residues. Germline V gives CDR1 DFQATT, CDR2 SNEGSKA (reference sequence). As DNA, the CDR3 is TGCAGTGCTCTGTCTGAGCGGGCCTACAATGAGCAGTTCTTC. Its translation: CSALSERAYNEQFF.

This clonotype was recorded a few times. The chain combines TRBV5-1 with TRBJ1-2, with D unresolved. The V gene's germline CDR1 is SGHRS and CDR2 YFSETQ. CDR3 length: 15 residues. V was trimmed by 0 bases and J by 0 bases, leaving 9 bases between them. Written as DNA, the CDR3 is TGCGCCAGCAGCTTGGGGACGGACGCTAACTATGGCTACACCTTC. Protein: CASSLGTDANYGYTF.